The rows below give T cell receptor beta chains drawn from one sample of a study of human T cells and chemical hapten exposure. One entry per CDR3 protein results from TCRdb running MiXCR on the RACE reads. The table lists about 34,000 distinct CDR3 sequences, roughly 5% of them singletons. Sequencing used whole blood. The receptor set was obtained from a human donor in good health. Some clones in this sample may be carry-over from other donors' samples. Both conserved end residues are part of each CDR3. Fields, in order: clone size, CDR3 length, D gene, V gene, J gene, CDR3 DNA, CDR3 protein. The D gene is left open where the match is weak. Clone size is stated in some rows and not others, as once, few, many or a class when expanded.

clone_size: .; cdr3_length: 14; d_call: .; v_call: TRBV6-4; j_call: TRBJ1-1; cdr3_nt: TGTGCCAGCAGTCCATCGACAGAATTCACTGAAGCTTTCTTT; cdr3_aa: CASSPSTEFTEAFF
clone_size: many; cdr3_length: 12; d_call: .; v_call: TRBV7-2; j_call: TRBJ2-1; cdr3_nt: TGTGCCAGCAGCTTAGACACCAATGAGCAGTTCTTC; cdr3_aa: CASSLDTNEQFF
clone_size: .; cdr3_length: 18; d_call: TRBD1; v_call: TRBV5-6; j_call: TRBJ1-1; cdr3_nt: TGTGCCAGCAGCTCTCCGGGACAGTACCTTCAAAAGCAAACTGAAGCTTTCTTT; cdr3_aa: CASSSPGQYLQKQTEAFF
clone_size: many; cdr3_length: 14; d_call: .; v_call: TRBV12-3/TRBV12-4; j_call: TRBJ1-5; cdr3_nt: TGTGCCAGCAGTCCCCCCGGGAGCAATCAGCCCCAGCATTTT; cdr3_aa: CASSPPGSNQPQHF
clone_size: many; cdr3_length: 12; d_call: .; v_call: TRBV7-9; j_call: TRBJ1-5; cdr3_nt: TGTGCCAGCAGCCCGGGTAATCAGCCCCAGCATTTT; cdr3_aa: CASSPGNQPQHF
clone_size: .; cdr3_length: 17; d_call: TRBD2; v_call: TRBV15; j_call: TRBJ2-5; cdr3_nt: TGTGTCACCAGCAGAGTTGGACTAGCGGAAAAAAAAGAGACCCAGTACTTC; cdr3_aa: CVTSRVGLAEKKETQYF
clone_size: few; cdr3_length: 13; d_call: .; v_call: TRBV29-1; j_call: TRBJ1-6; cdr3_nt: TGCAGCGTCGCTTGGACAGATAATTCACCCCTCCACTTT; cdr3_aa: CSVAWTDNSPLHF
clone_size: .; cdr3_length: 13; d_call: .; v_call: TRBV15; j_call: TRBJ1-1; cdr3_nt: TGTGCCACCAGCAGAGTAGGGGTTACTGAAGCTTTCTTT; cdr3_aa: CATSRVGVTEAFF
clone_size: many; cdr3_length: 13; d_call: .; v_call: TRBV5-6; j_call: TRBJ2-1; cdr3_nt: TGTGCCAGCAGCTTTGCCAGCTACAATGAGCAGTTCTTC; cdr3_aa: CASSFASYNEQFF
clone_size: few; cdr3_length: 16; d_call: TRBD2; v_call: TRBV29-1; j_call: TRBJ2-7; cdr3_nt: TGCAGCGCTACAACAACTACTAGCGGTAGCTCCTACGAGCAGTACTTC; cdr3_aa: CSATTTTSGSSYEQYF
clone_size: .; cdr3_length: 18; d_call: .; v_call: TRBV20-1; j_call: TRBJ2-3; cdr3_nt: TGCAGTGCTAGGGGGGGCCTACTAGCGACTAGAAGCACAGATACGCAGTATTTT; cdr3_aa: CSARGGLLATRSTDTQYF
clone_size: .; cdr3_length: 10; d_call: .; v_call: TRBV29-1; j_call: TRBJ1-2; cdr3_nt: TGCAGCGTTTGTTTCTATGGCTACACCTTC; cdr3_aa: CSVCFYGYTF
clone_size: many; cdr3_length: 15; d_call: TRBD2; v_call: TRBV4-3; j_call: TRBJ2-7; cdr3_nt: TGCGCCAGCAGCCAAGATCGGGGGGGCCCCTACGAGCAGTACTTC; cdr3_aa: CASSQDRGGPYEQYF
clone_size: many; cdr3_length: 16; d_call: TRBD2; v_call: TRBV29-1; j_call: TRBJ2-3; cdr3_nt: TGCAGCGTTGGGAGTGTGGCGGGAGTTGTTACAGATACGCAGTATTTT; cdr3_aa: CSVGSVAGVVTDTQYF
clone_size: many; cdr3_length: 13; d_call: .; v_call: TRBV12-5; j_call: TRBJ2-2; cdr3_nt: TGTGCTAGTGGTTTGCAGAGGGTCGGGGAGCTGTTTTTT; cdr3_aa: CASGLQRVGELFF
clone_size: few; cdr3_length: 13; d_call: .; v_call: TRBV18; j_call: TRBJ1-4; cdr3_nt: TGTGCCAGCTCACGACAGCAGAATGAAAAACTGTTTTTT; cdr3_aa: CASSRQQNEKLFF
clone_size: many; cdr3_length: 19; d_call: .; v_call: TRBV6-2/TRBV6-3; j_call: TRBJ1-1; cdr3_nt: TGTGCCAGCAGTTACTCGAGGTCGTTCCAGGGGAGATCGGACACTGAAGCTTTCTTT; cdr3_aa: CASSYSRSFQGRSDTEAFF